The 13 T cell receptor beta chains listed next were all sequenced from one sample in a study of tissue T cells after allogeneic stem cell transplantation. Noted time point: mouse harvest day 14 after allogeneic transplant. Mouse grafts combined 10^7 T-cell-depleted bone marrow cells with 10^6 splenic CD5+ T cells. The protocol was immunoSEQ multiplex PCR, while the TCRdb copy is restricted to in-frame clones and leaves out a portion. The table has 1,500 to 2,000 clones, about 40% seen once. The specimen sequenced was gut tissue. These receptors were taken from a female BALB/c mouse given C57BL/6 T cells with graft-versus-host disease after an allogeneic hematopoietic cell transplant.

Regarding this clone: Gene names and germline match the mouse. The CDR3 end falls 1 residue outside the read, so it is completed with the germline J gene. The V gene is TRBV26, the J gene TRBJ1-6; D is undetermined. TRBJ1-6 is treated as an ORF (open reading frame) with a function not yet certain. Germline V gives CDR1 KGHPV, CDR2 FQNQEV (reference sequence). Trimming removed 2 bases from V and 3 bases from J, with 5 bases in between. This CDR3 comprises 14 residues. The CDR3 protein is CASSLNNYNSPLYF. The DNA read from the CDR3 is TGTGCCAGCAGTCTGAACAACTATAATTCGCCCCTCTAC.

Concerning this clone: The gene names here belong to mouse. Coverage ceases 1 residue before the CDR3 finishes, and the germline J gene fills in the end. The chain has TRBV3 and TRBJ2-3, with D unresolved. Per the germline V gene, CDR1 is SNHLY and CDR2 is FYNGKV (reference sequence). CDR3 length equals 12 residues. V was shortened by 4 bases and J by 0 bases, with 2 bases between the two germline ends. The CDR3 reads CASSSSAETLYF. The sequenced CDR3 bases are TGTGCCAGCAGCTCTAGTGCAGAAACGCTGTAT.

With respect to this clone: Mouse names are used for the genes. The read terminates 1 residue ahead of where the CDR3 ends, so the germline J gene completes it. The chain recombines TRBV14 with TRBJ2-1; D gene unclear. Trimming left V 5 bases short and J 6 bases short, with 9 bases between. This CDR3 contains 12 residues. Germline V lookup: CDR1 SGHDT, CDR2 FRDEAV. The sequenced part of the CDR3 DNA is TGTGCCAGCAGGCTCGGGGTTGCTGAGCAGTTC. Residues: CASRLGVAEQF. The entire CDR3 protein reads CASRLGVAEQFF.

This clone occurred a few times. Here the gene names and germline are mouse. With the read ending 1 residue before the CDR3 end, the germline J gene is used to fill in that end. V usage is TRBV23 and J usage is TRBJ1-2; TRBD1 is the table's D call and was not checked against the DNA. CDR1 and CDR2 (germline): KGHTA, FQNQQP. This CDR3 is 14 amino acids long. The CDR3 bases that were read are TGCTCCAGCAGTCAAACAGGGGCAAACTCCGACTACACC. This translates into CSSSQTGANSDYT. The complete CDR3 protein is CSSSQTGANSDYTF.

This clone was detected a few times. The germline and genes are mouse ones. The read comes to an end 1 residue before the CDR3 does, leaving the germline J gene to fill in the end. The chain uses TRBV26 and TRBJ2-4, with TRBD1 as a possible D gene (5 bases). CDR3 length equals 13 residues. Germline CDR1 KGHPV, CDR2 FQNQEV (reference sequence). Trimming pared 4 bases from V and 3 bases from J, leaving 8 bases between. The CDR3 bases that were read are TGTGCCAGCAGTCCGACAGTCCAAAACACCTTGTAC. It encodes CASSPTVQNTLY. The CDR3 reads in full as CASSPTVQNTLYF. Full variable domain (remainder filled in from reference TRBV26 and TRBJ2-4): NSKVIQTPRYLVKGQGQKAKMRCIPEKGHPVVFWYQQNKNNEFKFLINFQNQEVLQQIDMTEKRFSAECPSNSPCSLEIQSSEAGDSALYLCASSPTVQNTLYFGAGTRLSVL.

With regard to this clone: The genes are named according to mouse. From the germline J gene comes the end of the CDR3, since the read stops 1 residue before it. The V gene is TRBV26, the J gene TRBJ1-1; 9 nucleotides agree with TRBD1. CDR3 length equals 14 residues. J was trimmed by 4 bases and V by 6 bases; bases with no gene match: 6. CDR1 KGHPV and CDR2 FQNQEV come from the germline V gene (reference sequence). The sequenced CDR3 bases are TGTGCCAGCAGATCCGGGACAGGGTCCACAGAAGTCTTC. Protein product: CASRSGTGSTEVF. The full CDR3 protein is CASRSGTGSTEVFF. Looking up the rest from reference TRBV26 and TRBJ1-1 gives the full variable domain: NSKVIQTPRYLVKGQGQKAKMRCIPEKGHPVVFWYQQNKNNEFKFLINFQNQEVLQQIDMTEKRFSAECPSNSPCSLEIQSSEAGDSALYLCASRSGTGSTEVFFGKGTRLTVV.

The table lists this clone with a count of one. Germline and genes: mouse. The CDR3 end lies 1 residue beyond the end of the read and is filled in from the germline J gene. The chain carries TRBV13-3 and TRBJ2-1, with D tentatively TRBD1 or TRBD2 (6 bases each). Trimming stripped 3 bases from V and 2 bases from J, with 6 bases between. Germline CDR1 and CDR2: NNHDY and SYVADS. This CDR3 has 13 amino acids. Incomplete CDR3 DNA: TGTGCCAGCAGTGGGGGGCACTATGCTGAGCAGTTC. It encodes CASSGGHYAEQF. Given in full, the CDR3 is CASSGGHYAEQFF.

For this clone: The listed genes are named as in mouse. The read terminates 1 residue before the CDR3 end, so the remaining end is supplied by the germline J gene. The chain has TRBV26 and TRBJ1-1; D remains unclear. Germline CDR1 is KGHPV and CDR2 is FQNQEV (reference sequence). This CDR3 has 13 residues. Trimming removed 1 base at V and 4 bases at J, with 7 bases between. The covered CDR3 bases are TGTGCCAGCAGTCTGTTGAGGGCCACAGAAGTCTTC. As protein: CASSLLRATEVF. The entire CDR3 protein is CASSLLRATEVFF.

Comment on this clone: This could be a read error, since a much larger clone is one nucleotide away. Mouse germline and gene names are used. Other DNA sequences in the same sample also yield this CDR3. This CDR3 reads CASSLDRGGEQYF. Partial CDR3 DNA: TGTGCCAGCAGTCTAGACAGGGGGGGCGAACAGTAC. The J gene is TRBJ2-7, the V gene TRBV26; maybe TRBD1 (9 bases). The read ends 1 residue before the CDR3 terminus; that terminus is restored from the germline J gene. V shed 3 bases and J shed 7 bases, with 13 bases lying between them. Germline-derived CDR1 and CDR2 are KGHPV and FQNQEV (reference sequence). This CDR3 has 13 residues.

By share, this clone counts as large. Here the gene names and germline are mouse. The CDR3 end is not reached by the read, which stops 1 residue before it; the germline J gene fills it in. The chain combines TRBV13-1 with TRBJ2-7; D is perhaps TRBD1 (7 bases). This CDR3 is built from 13 residues. Germline V gives CDR1 NSHNY, CDR2 SYGAGN. Deletions cut 3 bases from V and 2 bases from J, with 9 bases between. The CDR3 loop reads CASSGRGAYEQYF. CDR3 DNA, as far as it was read: TGTGCCAGCAGTGGCAGGGGGGCCTATGAACAGTAC.

Comments on this clone: Gene names follow the mouse nomenclature. The CDR3 is cut off 1 residue early in the read; its end comes from the germline J gene. Other DNA variants within this sample encode the same CDR3. The chain recombines TRBV13-2 with TRBJ2-1, with 13 bases fitting TRBD2. The CDR3 is 14 amino acids. CDR1 and CDR2 from the germline V gene are NNHNN and SYGAGS (reference sequence). The V and J ends lost 3 bases and 9 bases, in that order; junction bases with no gene match: 3. Here the CDR3 reads CASGGGLGGDEQFF. CDR3 DNA, as far as it was read: TGTGCCAGCGGTGGGGGACTGGGGGGGGATGAGCAGTTC.

Concerning this clone: Each gene name is a mouse one. Coverage ceases 1 residue before the CDR3 finishes, and the germline J gene fills in the end. This chain connects TRBV23 to TRBJ2-3; TRBD1 reflects the table's D call only, with no check against the DNA. The CDR3 loop spans 14 amino acids. Germline assignment: CDR1 KGHTA and CDR2 FQNQQP. The CDR3 region is CSSSPTNSAETLYF. The covered CDR3 bases are TGCTCCAGCAGTCCGACAAATAGTGCAGAAACGCTGTAT.

This clone was seen a single time. Compared with germline, one end of the junction differs, possibly owing to a read error. Gene names are mouse gene names. The CDR3 end is not reached by the read, which stops 1 residue before it; the germline J gene fills it in. The V call is TRBV29, the J call TRBJ2-3, with D uncertain. The CDR3 runs 12 residues. Germline V gene data show CDR1 as MSHET and CDR2 as SYDVDS. The CDR3 bases that were read are TGTGCTACCAGTTGGGGTGCAGAAACGCTGTAT. It is translated as CATSWGAETLY. The whole CDR3 protein reads CATSWGAETLYF. The variable domain in full, with the rest retrieved from reference TRBV29 and TRBJ2-3, is DMKVTQMPRYLIKRMGENVLLECGQDMSHETMYWYRQDPGLGLQLIYISYDVDSNSEGDIPKGYRVSRKKREHFSLILDSAKTNQTSVYFCATSWGAETLYFGSGTRLTVL.